Listed here are 30 T cell receptor beta chains from one sample, sequenced in a study of read filtering for tumor transcriptome and immune sequencing. This library used 300 to 500 ng RNA and molecular barcoded adaptors spanning alpha/delta and beta/gamma chains. Each CDR3 protein gets one entry after TCRdb re-called the reads with MiXCR. This sample has 14,000 to 15,000 distinct CDR3 sequences, with roughly 22% found just once. Source material: a population of CD138-negative cells sorted from bone marrow. These receptors were collected from a donor at least 40 years old with multiple myeloma.

This clonotype was counted a few times. The chain joins TRBV15 to TRBJ2-3, with D possibly being TRBD1 (6 bases). V was cut by 3 bases and J by 1 base, with 17 bases left in between. Germline V gene data show CDR1 as LNHNV and CDR2 as YYDKDF (reference sequence). The CDR3 covers 17 residues. CDR3 DNA sequence: TGTGCCACCAGCAGCGCCGAGGGGGTGGTCGGCACAGATACGCAGTATTTT. It specifies CATSSAEGVVGTDTQYF.

This clonotype was seen repeatedly, ten times or more. The chain employs TRBV29-1 and TRBJ2-1, with D tentatively TRBD1 (6 bases). The CDR3 has 13 residues. V lost 2 bases and J lost 7, with 12 bases in between. Germline-derived CDR1 and CDR2 are SQVTM and ANQGSEA. CDR3 coding DNA: TGCAGCGTTGAAAGCTGGACAGATAATGAGCAGTTCTTC. Translated: CSVESWTDNEQFF.

Ten or more counts support this clonotype. J is TRBJ2-5 and V is TRBV5-1, with D perhaps TRBD1 (5 bases). Germline CDR1 SGHRS, CDR2 YFSETQ. CDR3 length equals 15 residues. V was clipped by 0 bases and J by 1 base, with 10 bases between them. CDR3 residues: CASSLEQALQETQYF. CDR3 bases: TGCGCCAGCAGCTTGGAACAGGCGCTCCAAGAGACCCAGTACTTC.

At least ten counts were recorded for this clonotype. V and J are TRBV7-6 and TRBJ1-5; TRBD1 matches at 7 bases. The trim removed 8 bases at V and 0 bases at J, leaving 16 bases unmatched. The CDR3 contains 18 residues. Germline lookup yields CDR1 SGHVS and CDR2 FNYEAQ. The CDR3 loop is CASGTGTAPRYSNQPQHF. The CDR3 nucleotides are TGTGCCAGCGGAACCGGGACAGCGCCACGTTATAGCAATCAGCCCCAGCATTTT. The full variable domain, in which reference TRBV7-6 and TRBJ1-5 provide the parts outside the CDR3, is GAGVSQSPRYKVTKRGQDVALRCDPISGHVSLYWYRQALGQGPEFLTYFNYEAQQDKSGLPNDRFSAERPEGSISTLTIQRTEQRDSAMYRCASGTGTAPRYSNQPQHFGDGTRLSIL.

This rearrangement joins TRBV6-1 to TRBJ1-2, with no clear D. This CDR3 contains 13 residues. V lost 1 base and J 2 bases, leaving 5 bases between the germline ends. Germline V gives CDR1 MNHNS, CDR2 SASEGT. CDR3 nucleotide sequence: TGTGCCAGCAGTGAAGGGGTCAACTATGGCTACACCTTC. Translated, it gives CASSEGVNYGYTF.

J is TRBJ2-4 and V is TRBV29-1; possible D gene TRBD2, 6 bases. The germline CDR1 and CDR2 sequences are SQVTM and ANQGSEA. V was pared by 5 bases and J by 1 base, with 9 bases between. The CDR3 runs to 13 residues. The CDR3 reads CSVLEGAKNIQYF. CDR3 nucleotides: TGCAGCGTTTTGGAGGGGGCCAAAAACATTCAGTACTTC.

In its sample, this clonotype was seen many times. The chain is built from TRBV6-7 and TRBJ2-2; D gene uncertain. TRBV6-7 belongs to the ORF category, with a function that is uncertain. V was clipped by 7 bases and J by 10 bases, with 4 bases between them. The CDR3 has 9 amino acids. CDR3 amino acids: CASKEELFF. In DNA, the CDR3 is TGTGCCAGCAAGGAGGAGCTGTTTTTT.

The table lists this clonotype with many counts. The chain carries TRBV24-1 and TRBJ2-2; D not resolved. The CDR3 is made up of 13 amino acids. Germline values: CDR1 KGHDR, CDR2 SFDVKD. Trimming cost V 11 bases and J 0 bases, with 9 bases left between them. The chain's CDR3 is CAIRSPNTGELFF. The CDR3 DNA is TGTGCCATACGTAGCCCGAACACCGGGGAGCTGTTTTTT.

The chain joins TRBV19 to TRBJ1-1; D is unclear. Trimming shortened V by 5 bases and J by 0 bases, and 10 bases separated the two germline ends. The CDR3 totals 14 residues. Germline V lookup: CDR1 LNHDA, CDR2 SQIVND (reference sequence). Here the CDR3 DNA reads TGTGCCAGTAGTGACGACAACCTGAACACTGAAGCTTTCTTT. Translation: CASSDDNLNTEAFF. The variable domain in full, completed from reference TRBV19 and TRBJ1-1, reads DGGITQSPKYLFRKEGQNVTLSCEQNLNHDAMYWYRQDPGQGLRLIYYSQIVNDFQKGDIAEGYSVSREKKESFPLTVTSAQKNPTAFYLCASSDDNLNTEAFFGQGTRLTVV.

This clonotype was detected only a few times. This chain joins TRBV7-2 and TRBJ1-1; D is ambiguous. Germline CDR1 SGHTA, CDR2 FQGNSA. The CDR3 totals 13 residues. V lost 1 base to trimming and J lost 5 bases, with 8 bases between them. The CDR3 DNA follows: TGTGCCAGCAGCTTAGTTCCGGGAACTGAAGCTTTCTTT. Translation gives CASSLVPGTEAFF.

A remark on this clonotype: At one end, the junction sequence differs from germline, possibly due to a read error. The chain links TRBV7-9 to TRBJ2-5, with unresolved D. The CDR3 has 16 amino acids. CDR1 and CDR2 (germline): SEHNR, FQNEAQ (reference sequence). CDR3: CASSLNWWRREEAQYF. In DNA, the CDR3 is TGTGCCAGCAGCTTGAACTGGTGGCGGCGTGAAGAGGCCCAGTACTTC.

This clonotype was counted many times. The V call is TRBV12-3 or TRBV12-4, the J call TRBJ2-2, with 9 nucleotides matching TRBD1. The CDR3 has 15 residues. V lost 6 bases, J lost 4 bases, and 6 bases stayed unmatched. The CDR3 reads CASSLGQGFTGELFF. The CDR3 DNA reads as TGTGCCAGCAGCCTGGGACAGGGTTTCACCGGGGAGCTGTTTTTT.

This clonotype was found many times. The chain uses TRBV3-1 and TRBJ1-4; D ambiguous. Germline assignment: CDR1 LGHDT and CDR2 YNNKEL (reference sequence). Trimming pared 4 bases from V and 5 bases from J, leaving 14 bases between. CDR3 length equals 15 residues. The CDR3 DNA reads as TGTGCCAGCAGCCTGGGATCGCTACCAAATGAAAAACTGTTTTTT. It translates to CASSLGSLPNEKLFF.

This clonotype was recorded many times. This chain uses TRBV7-2 with TRBJ1-1, with 8 bases lining up with TRBD1. The CDR3 sequence is 12 residues long. Trimming removed 6 bases from V and 10 bases from J; junction bases left unmatched: 7. Germline V CDR1 and CDR2: SGHTA, FQGNSA. CDR3 protein: CASRITGGRAFF. For the CDR3, the DNA is TGTGCCAGCAGGATCACAGGGGGTCGAGCTTTCTTT.

V is TRBV12-3 or TRBV12-4 and J is TRBJ1-5; 8 bases line up with TRBD1. After removal of 2 bases from V and 6 bases from J, the junction contained 3 bases not matched to a gene. CDR3 length: 14 amino acids. The CDR3 bases are TGTGCCAGCAGTTTACCAGGGGGCGGTCAGCCCCAGCATTTT. It specifies CASSLPGGGQPQHF.

Points on this clonotype: A much larger clone differs by one base, so this may be a read error. As the CDR3 is not closed by the conserved phenylalanine or tryptophan, this likely results from a read error. This sequence joins TRBV20-1 and TRBJ2-1, with 8 bases fitting TRBD2. The CDR3 sequence is 15 residues long. The V and J ends lost 0 bases and 5 bases, in that order; junction bases with no gene match: 6. Germline V gene sequence: CDR1 DFQATT, CDR2 SNEGSKA (reference sequence). The DNA of the CDR3 is TGCAGTGCTAGAGATCGAGCGGGAGCCCACAATGAGCAGTTCCTC. The encoded protein is CSARDRAGAHNEQFL.

A few counts support this clonotype. This chain joins TRBV7-9 and TRBJ2-2; 7 nucleotides agree with TRBD2. The CDR3 sequence is 16 residues long. Germline assignment: CDR1 SEHNR and CDR2 FQNEAQ (reference sequence). With V trimmed by 2 bases and J by 5 bases, 8 bases remained unmatched. The CDR3 spells CASSLSASGGTGELFF. The CDR3 region has the DNA TGTGCCAGCAGCTTATCGGCCTCGGGGGGTACCGGGGAGCTGTTTTTT.

This clonotype was observed many times. This chain links TRBV7-8 with TRBJ1-4, with 10 bases identical to TRBD1. Germline trimming cut 4 bases from V and 4 bases from J; bases unmatched to any gene: 3. This CDR3 has 15 amino acids. Per germline, CDR1 SGHVS and CDR2 FQNEAQ. The CDR3, as DNA: TGTGCCAGCAGCTGGACAGGGGGGAGTAATGAAAAACTGTTTTTT. This translates into CASSWTGGSNEKLFF.

This clonotype was recorded many times. V gene TRBV12-3 or TRBV12-4 combines with J gene TRBJ2-3; D may be TRBD2 (6 bases). Trimming took 9 bases from V and 0 from J, leaving 10 bases between them. The CDR3 consists of 13 residues. The CDR3 nucleotides are TGTGCCAGTGTAGCGGAGAGCACAGATACGCAGTATTTT. Protein sequence: CASVAESTDTQYF.

This clonotype has just a few counts. This chain joins TRBV12-3 or TRBV12-4 and TRBJ2-3, with D possibly matching TRBD1 (6 bases). V was clipped by 4 bases and J by 1 base, with 9 bases between them. The CDR3 totals 14 residues. The CDR3 bases are TGTGCCAGCAGTTCAGGACAGCGCACAGATACGCAGTATTTT. It yields the protein CASSSGQRTDTQYF.

A remark on this clonotype: A junction boundary mismatches the germline segment, possibly from a read error. The CDR3 nucleotides are TGTGCCAGCAGTATCCTGGACGGATATGACTACACCTTC. It encodes CASSILDGYDYTF. The chain links TRBV12-3 or TRBV12-4 to TRBJ1-2; no clear D. There are 13 residues in the CDR3.

The chain combines TRBV2 with TRBJ2-3; 14 bases are shared with TRBD2. The CDR3 has 16 amino acids. Trimming cost V 6 bases and J 2 bases; bases outside gene matches: 4. The germline CDR1 and CDR2 sequences are SNHLY and FYNNEI. CDR3 region: CASRRGLAGATDTQYF. The CDR3 nucleotides are TGTGCCAGCAGACGGGGACTAGCGGGAGCCACAGATACGCAGTATTTT.

The chain employs TRBV5-1 and TRBJ2-5; 9 bases line up with TRBD2. CDR1 is SGHRS, CDR2 YFSETQ, per germline. There are 16 residues in the CDR3. Germline trimming cut 2 bases from V and 1 base from J; bases unmatched to any gene: 6. CDR3 protein: CASSFAGGPVQETQYF. CDR3 DNA: TGCGCCAGCAGCTTTGCGGGAGGGCCCGTCCAAGAGACCCAGTACTTC.

This clonotype was counted many times. DNA of the CDR3: TGCAGTGCTAGAAAGGGTGTGGCTGCCGCCGTCAGGGAGCAGTACTTC. Translation gives CSARKGVAAAVREQYF. The chain links TRBV20-1 to TRBJ2-7; D not resolved. The CDR3 is made up of 16 amino acids. Trimming took 2 bases from V and 7 from J, leaving 24 bases between them. From germline, CDR1 is DFQATT and CDR2 SNEGSKA (reference sequence).

This clonotype has a handful of counts. V is TRBV6-1 and J is TRBJ1-3; D uncertain. Germline lookup yields CDR1 MNHNS and CDR2 SASEGT. The CDR3 is 14 amino acids. The V end was cut by 5 bases, the J end by 3 bases, with 11 bases between. The CDR3 nucleotides are TGTGCCAGCAGTTACAGACTCGATGGAAACACCATATATTTT. This translates into CASSYRLDGNTIYF.

V and J are TRBV7-7 and TRBJ2-5, with TRBD2 matching over 16 bases. The CDR3 extends over 17 amino acids. Germline-derived CDR1 and CDR2 are SSHAT and FNYEAQ (reference sequence). The CDR3 region has the DNA TGTGCTACGCTGTCCGGGACTAGCGGGAGGGCCGGAGAGACCCAGTACTTC. The encoded protein is CATLSGTSGRAGETQYF.

CDR3 sequence: CASSLTPREENIQYF. CDR3 nucleotide sequence: TGCGCCAGCAGCTTGACTCCCAGGGAAGAAAACATTCAGTACTTC. The J gene is TRBJ2-4, the V gene TRBV5-1, with D maybe TRBD1 (5 bases). V lost 1 base, J lost 5 bases, and 13 bases lay in between. Germline V CDR1 and CDR2: SGHRS, YFSETQ. This CDR3 is 15 amino acids long.

This clonotype was observed at least ten times. The rearrangement links TRBV10-3 to TRBJ2-7, with TRBD1 matching over 8 bases. V dropped 10 bases and J dropped 7; count of bases not matched to a gene: 12. This CDR3 is 13 amino acids long. Germline V gene data show CDR1 as ENHRY and CDR2 as SYGVKD. The CDR3 here is CATRVTGAGEQYF. CDR3 DNA sequence: TGTGCCACCAGGGTGACAGGGGCCGGGGAGCAGTACTTC.

This clonotype was picked up many times. The gene calls are TRBV12-3 or TRBV12-4 and TRBJ2-1; D may correspond to TRBD1 or TRBD2 (5 bases each). The CDR3 has 13 residues. V lost 5 bases, J lost 9 bases, and 14 bases lay in between. The CDR3 nucleotides are TGTGCCAGCAGTCCCACTGGGGGATCTGAGCAGTTCTTC. It is translated as CASSPTGGSEQFF.

In its sample, this clonotype was seen many times. This chain connects TRBV7-3 to TRBJ2-1; possible D gene TRBD2, 5 bases. Trimming took off 5 bases at V and 5 bases at J, with 10 bases between the two ends. Germline CDR1 and CDR2: SGHTA and FQGTGA. There are 13 residues in the CDR3. Here the CDR3 reads CASSPPGNNEQFF. CDR3 nucleotide sequence: TGTGCCAGCAGCCCGCCGGGGAACAATGAGCAGTTCTTC.